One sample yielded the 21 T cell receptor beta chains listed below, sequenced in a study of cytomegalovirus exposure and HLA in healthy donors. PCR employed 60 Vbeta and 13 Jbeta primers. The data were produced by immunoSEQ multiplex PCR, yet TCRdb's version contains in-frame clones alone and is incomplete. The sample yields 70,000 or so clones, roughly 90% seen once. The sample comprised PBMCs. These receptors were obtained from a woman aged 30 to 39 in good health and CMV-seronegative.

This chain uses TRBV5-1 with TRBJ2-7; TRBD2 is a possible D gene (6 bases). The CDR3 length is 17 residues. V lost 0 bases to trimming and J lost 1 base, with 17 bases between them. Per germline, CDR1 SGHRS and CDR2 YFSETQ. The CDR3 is CASSLGGGGALSYEQYF. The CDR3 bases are TGCGCCAGCAGCTTGGGGGGAGGTGGGGCCCTTTCCTACGAGCAGTACTTC.

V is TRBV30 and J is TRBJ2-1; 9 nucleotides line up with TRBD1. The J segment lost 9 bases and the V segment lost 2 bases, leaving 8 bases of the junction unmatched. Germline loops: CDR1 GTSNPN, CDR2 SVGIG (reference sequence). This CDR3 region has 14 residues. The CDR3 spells CAWSLGTGITEQFF. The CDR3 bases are TGTGCCTGGAGTTTGGGGACAGGGATAACTGAGCAGTTCTTC. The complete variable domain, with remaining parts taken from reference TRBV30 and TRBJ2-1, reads SQTIHQWPATLVQPVGSPLSLECTVEGTSNPNLYWYRQAAGRGLQLLFYSVGIGQISSEVPQNLSASRPQDRQFILSSKKLLLSDSGFYLCAWSLGTGITEQFFGPGTRLTVL.

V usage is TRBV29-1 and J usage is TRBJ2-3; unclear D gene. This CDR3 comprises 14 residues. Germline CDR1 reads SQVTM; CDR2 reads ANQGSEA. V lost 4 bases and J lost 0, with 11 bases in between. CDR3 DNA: TGCAGCGTTGTGGGCGTCTCTAGCACAGATACGCAGTATTTT. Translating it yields CSVVGVSSTDTQYF.

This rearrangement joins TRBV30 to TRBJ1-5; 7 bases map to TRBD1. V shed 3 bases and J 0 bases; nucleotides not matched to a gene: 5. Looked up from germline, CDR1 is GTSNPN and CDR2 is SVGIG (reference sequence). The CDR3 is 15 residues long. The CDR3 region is CAWSRGVDSNQPQHF. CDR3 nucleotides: TGTGCCTGGAGCAGGGGGGTGGATAGCAATCAGCCCCAGCATTTT.

The CDR3 coding sequence is TGTGCCAGCAGTTACGAGAGGGTCCAAACAGATACGCAGTATTTT. As protein: CASSYERVQTDTQYF. The gene calls are TRBV6-6 and TRBJ2-3; a weak D match, TRBD2 (5 bases). Per germline, CDR1 MNHNY and CDR2 SVGAGI (reference sequence). The CDR3 is 15 residues long. Deletions cut 2 bases from V and 3 bases from J, with 12 bases between.

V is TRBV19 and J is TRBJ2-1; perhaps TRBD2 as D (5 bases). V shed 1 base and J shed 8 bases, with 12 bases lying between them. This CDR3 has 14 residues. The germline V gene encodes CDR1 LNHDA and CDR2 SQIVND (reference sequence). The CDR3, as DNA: TGTGCCAGTAGTATAGTTGAGGGAATTGATGAGCAGTTCTTC. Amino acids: CASSIVEGIDEQFF.

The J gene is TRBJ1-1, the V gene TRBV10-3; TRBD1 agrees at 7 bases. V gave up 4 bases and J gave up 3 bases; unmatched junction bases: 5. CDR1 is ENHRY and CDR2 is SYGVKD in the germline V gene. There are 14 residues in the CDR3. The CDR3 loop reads CAISARDRYTEAFF. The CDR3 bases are TGTGCCATCAGTGCAAGGGACAGATACACTGAAGCTTTCTTT.

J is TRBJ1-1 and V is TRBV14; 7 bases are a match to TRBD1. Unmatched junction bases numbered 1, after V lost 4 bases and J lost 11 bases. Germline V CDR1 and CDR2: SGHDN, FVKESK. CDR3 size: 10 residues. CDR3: CASSLRGAFF. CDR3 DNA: TGTGCCAGCAGCCTCAGGGGGGCTTTCTTT.

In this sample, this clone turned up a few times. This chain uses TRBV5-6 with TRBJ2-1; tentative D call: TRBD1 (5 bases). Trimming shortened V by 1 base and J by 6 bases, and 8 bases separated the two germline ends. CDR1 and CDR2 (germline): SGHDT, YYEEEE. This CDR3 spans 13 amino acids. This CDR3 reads CASSLLGANEQFF. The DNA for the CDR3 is TGTGCCAGCAGCTTGCTAGGGGCCAATGAGCAGTTCTTC.

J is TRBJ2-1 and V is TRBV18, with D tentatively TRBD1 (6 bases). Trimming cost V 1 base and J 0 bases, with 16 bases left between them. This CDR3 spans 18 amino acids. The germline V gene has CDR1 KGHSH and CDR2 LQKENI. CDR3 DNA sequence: TGTGCCAGCTCACCACTCGCAGGGGAGTCTATCTCCTACAATGAGCAGTTCTTC. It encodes CASSPLAGESISYNEQFF.

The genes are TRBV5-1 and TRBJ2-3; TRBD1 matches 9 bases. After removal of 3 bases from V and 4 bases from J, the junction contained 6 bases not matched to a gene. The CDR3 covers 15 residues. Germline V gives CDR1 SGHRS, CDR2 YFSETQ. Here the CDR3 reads CASSWTGTGSDTQYF. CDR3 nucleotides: TGCGCCAGCAGCTGGACCGGGACAGGGTCAGATACGCAGTATTTT.

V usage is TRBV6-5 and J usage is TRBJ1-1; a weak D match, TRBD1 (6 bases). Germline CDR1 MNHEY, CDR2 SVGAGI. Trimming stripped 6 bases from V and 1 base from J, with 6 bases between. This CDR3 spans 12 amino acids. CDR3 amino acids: CASRDRNTEAFF. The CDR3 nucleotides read TGTGCCAGCAGGGACAGGAACACTGAAGCTTTCTTT.

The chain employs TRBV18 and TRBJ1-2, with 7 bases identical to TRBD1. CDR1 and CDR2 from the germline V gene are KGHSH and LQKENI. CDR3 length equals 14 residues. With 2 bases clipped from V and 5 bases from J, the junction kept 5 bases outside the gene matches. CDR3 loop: CASSPDRARYGYTF. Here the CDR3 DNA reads TGTGCCAGCTCACCAGACAGGGCGAGGTATGGCTACACCTTC. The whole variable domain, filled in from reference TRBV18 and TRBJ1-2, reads NAGVMQNPRHLVRRRGQEARLRCSPMKGHSHVYWYRQLPEEGLKFMVYLQKENIIDESGMPKERFSAEFPKEGPSILRIQQVVRGDSAAYFCASSPDRARYGYTFGSGTRLTVV.

CDR3 in amino acids: CASSLERTGAGYTF. DNA of the CDR3: TGTGCCAGCAGCTTAGAAAGGACAGGGGCTGGCTACACCTTC. The chain recombines TRBV7-9 with TRBJ1-2, with 9 bases fitting TRBD1. V shed 1 base and J 7 bases; nucleotides not matched to a gene: 4. CDR1 and CDR2 from the germline V gene are SEHNR and FQNEAQ (reference sequence). The CDR3 sequence is 14 residues long.

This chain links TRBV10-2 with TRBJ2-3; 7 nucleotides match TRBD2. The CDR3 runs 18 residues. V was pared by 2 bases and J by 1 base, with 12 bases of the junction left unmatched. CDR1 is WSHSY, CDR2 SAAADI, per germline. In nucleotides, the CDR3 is TGCGCCAGCAGTGAGCCACTATGGGAGGGAGTCGGCACAGATACGCAGTATTTT. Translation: CASSEPLWEGVGTDTQYF.

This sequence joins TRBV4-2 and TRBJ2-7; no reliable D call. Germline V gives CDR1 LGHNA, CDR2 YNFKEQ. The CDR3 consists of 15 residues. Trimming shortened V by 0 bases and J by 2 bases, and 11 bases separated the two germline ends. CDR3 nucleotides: TGTGCCAGCAGCCAAGAGTCGAGTTTTACCTACGAGCAGTACTTC. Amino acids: CASSQESSFTYEQYF.

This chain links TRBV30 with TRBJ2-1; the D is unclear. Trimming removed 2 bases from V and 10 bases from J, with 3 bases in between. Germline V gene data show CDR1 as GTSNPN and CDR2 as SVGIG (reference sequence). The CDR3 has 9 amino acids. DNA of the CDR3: TGTGCCTGGAGTCAGGAGCAGTTCTTC. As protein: CAWSQEQFF.

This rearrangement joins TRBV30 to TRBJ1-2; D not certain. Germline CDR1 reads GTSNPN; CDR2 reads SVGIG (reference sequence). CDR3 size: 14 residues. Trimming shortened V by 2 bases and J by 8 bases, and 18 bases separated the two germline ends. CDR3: CAWSPPLFNSGYTF. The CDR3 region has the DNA TGTGCCTGGAGTCCCCCCCTATTTAATTCCGGCTACACCTTC. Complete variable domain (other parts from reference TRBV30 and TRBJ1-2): SQTIHQWPATLVQPVGSPLSLECTVEGTSNPNLYWYRQAAGRGLQLLFYSVGIGQISSEVPQNLSASRPQDRQFILSSKKLLLSDSGFYLCAWSPPLFNSGYTFGSGTRLTVV.

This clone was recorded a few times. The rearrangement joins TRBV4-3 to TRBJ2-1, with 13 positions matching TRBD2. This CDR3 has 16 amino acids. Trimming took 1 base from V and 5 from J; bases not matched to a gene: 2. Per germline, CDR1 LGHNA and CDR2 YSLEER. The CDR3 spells CASSQGTSGSNNEQFF. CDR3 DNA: TGCGCCAGCAGCCAAGGGACTAGCGGGAGTAACAATGAGCAGTTCTTC.

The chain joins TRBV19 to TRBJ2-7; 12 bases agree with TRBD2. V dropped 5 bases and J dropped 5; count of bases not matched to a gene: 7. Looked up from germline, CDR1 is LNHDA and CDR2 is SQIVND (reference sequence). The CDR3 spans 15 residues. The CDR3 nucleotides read TGTGCCAGTAGTTCGACTAGCGGGAGACCAAACGAGCAGTACTTC. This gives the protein CASSSTSGRPNEQYF.

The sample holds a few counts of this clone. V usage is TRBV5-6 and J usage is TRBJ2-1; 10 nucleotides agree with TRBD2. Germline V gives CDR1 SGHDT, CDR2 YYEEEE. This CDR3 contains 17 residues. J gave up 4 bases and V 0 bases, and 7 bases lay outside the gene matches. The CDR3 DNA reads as TGTGCCAGCAGCTTGGTAGTAGCGGGAGGAGGGTACAATGAGCAGTTCTTC. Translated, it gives CASSLVVAGGGYNEQFF.